In this sample, the clone carrying this T cell receptor (beta chain) turned up many times. The antigen is unknown. Individual cDNA molecules carried attached unique molecular identifiers. TCRdb reanalysed the 5' RACE reads using MiXCR and keeps one entry per CDR3 protein. The sample holds about 64,000 distinct CDR3 sequences, around 4.7% seen once. The data originate from a study of early T cells in non-severe SARS-CoV-2 infection. Whole-study results and caveats: Anti-spike CD8 specificities were favored by VDJdb matching, whose results missed private and CD4 specificities.

This clonotype was sampled from an adult who was a healthcare worker with PCR-confirmed SARS-CoV-2 infection or an uninfected control (not recorded which). Sequenced sample: whole blood.

As DNA, the CDR3 is TGTGCCAGCAGTTTTAGACAGGGGCTTAATGAAAAACTGTTTTTT. Amino acid sequence: CASSFRQGLNEKLFF. The rearrangement uses TRBV12-3 or TRBV12-4 and TRBJ1-4; 8 nucleotides agree with TRBD1. Trimming removed 3 bases from V and 4 bases from J; junction bases left unmatched: 4. The CDR3 has 15 residues.